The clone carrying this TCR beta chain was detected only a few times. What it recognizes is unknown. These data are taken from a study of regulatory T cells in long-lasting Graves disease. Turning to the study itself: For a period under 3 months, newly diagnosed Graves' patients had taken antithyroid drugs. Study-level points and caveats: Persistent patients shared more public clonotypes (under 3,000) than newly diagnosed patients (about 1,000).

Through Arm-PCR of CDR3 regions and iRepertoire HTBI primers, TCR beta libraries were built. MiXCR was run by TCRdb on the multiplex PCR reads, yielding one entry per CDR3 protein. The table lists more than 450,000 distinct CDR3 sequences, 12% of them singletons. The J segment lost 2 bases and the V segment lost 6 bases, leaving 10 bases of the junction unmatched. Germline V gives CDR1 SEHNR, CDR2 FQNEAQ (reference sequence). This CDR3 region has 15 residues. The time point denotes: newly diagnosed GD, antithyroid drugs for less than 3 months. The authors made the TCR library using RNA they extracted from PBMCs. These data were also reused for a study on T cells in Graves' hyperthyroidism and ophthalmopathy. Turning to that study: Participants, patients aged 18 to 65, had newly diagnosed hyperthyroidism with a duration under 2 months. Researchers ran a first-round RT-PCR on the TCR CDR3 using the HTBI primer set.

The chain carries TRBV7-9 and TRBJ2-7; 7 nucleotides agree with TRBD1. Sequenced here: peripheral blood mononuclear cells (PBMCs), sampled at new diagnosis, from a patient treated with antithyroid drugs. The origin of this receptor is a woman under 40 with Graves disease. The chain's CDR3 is CASSRQGSSPYEQYF. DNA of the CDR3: TGTGCCAGCAGTCGACAGGGTTCATCCCCCTACGAGCAGTACTTC.